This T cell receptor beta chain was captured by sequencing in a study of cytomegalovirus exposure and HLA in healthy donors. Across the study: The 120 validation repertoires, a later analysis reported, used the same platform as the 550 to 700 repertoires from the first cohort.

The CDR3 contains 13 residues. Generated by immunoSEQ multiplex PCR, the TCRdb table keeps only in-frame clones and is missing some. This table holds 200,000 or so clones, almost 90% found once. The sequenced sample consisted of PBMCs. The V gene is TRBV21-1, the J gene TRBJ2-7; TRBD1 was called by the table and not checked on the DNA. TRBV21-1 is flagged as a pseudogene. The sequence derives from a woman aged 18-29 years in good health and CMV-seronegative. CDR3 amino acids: CASSKPRQGGQYF. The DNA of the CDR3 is TGTGCCAGCAGCAAACCTCGACAGGGTGGGCAGTACTTC.